This T cell receptor beta chain was retrieved from a study of Graves' ophthalmopathy and Graves' hyperthyroidism. As to this clonotype: Relative to the germline gene, one junction end is altered; a read error may explain this.

The authors amplified TCR beta CDR3 regions, and they did so from RNA transcripts for repertoire sequencing. HTBI primers primed a first-round RT-PCR, and a second-round multiplex PCR followed. TCRdb re-called the multiplex PCR reads through MiXCR, storing one row per CDR3 protein. The table has 650,000 to 900,000 distinct CDR3 sequences, roughly 41% seen once; the top ten hold 40% to 55%. This clonotype was sampled from an adult man with Graves' ophthalmopathy. Sequenced input: peripheral blood.

In nucleotides, the CDR3 is TGTGCCAGCAGCCAAGATGGGCAGGGATATGACTACACCTTC. Amino acid sequence: CASSQDGQGYDYTF. The V gene is TRBV4-2, the J gene TRBJ1-2, with D possibly TRBD1 on 5 matching bases. This CDR3 is built from 14 residues. Germline V gives CDR1 LGHNA, CDR2 YNFKEQ.